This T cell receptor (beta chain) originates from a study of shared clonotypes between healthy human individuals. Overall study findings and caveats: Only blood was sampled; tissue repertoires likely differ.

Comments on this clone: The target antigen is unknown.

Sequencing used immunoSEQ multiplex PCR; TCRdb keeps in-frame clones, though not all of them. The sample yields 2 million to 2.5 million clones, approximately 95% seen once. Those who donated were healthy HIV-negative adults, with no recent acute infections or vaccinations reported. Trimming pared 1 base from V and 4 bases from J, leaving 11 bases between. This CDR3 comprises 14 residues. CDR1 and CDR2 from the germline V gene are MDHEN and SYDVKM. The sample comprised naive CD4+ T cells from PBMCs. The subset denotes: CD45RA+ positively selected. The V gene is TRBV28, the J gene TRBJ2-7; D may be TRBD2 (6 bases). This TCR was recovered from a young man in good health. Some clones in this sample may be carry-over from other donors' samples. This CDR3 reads CASSLSLGRYEQYF. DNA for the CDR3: TGTGCCAGCAGTTTATCCCTGGGGAGGTACGAGCAGTACTTC.